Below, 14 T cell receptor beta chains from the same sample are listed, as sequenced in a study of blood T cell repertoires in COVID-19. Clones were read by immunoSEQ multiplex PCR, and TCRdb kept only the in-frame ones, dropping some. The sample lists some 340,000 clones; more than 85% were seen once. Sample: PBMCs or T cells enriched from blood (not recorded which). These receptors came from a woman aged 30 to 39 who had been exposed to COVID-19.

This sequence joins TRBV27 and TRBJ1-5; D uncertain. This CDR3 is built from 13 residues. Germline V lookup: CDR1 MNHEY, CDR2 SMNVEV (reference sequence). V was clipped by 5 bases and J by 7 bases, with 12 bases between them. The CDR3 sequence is CASSVRIGQPQHF. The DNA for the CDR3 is TGTGCCAGCAGTGTGCGTATCGGGCAGCCCCAGCATTTT.

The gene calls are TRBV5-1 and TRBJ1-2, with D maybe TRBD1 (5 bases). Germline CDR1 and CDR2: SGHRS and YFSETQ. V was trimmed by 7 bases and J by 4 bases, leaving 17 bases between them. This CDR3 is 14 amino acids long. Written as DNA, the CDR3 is TGCGCCAGCCACGACCCGGGGAGGGGCTATGGCTACACCTTC. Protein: CASHDPGRGYGYTF.

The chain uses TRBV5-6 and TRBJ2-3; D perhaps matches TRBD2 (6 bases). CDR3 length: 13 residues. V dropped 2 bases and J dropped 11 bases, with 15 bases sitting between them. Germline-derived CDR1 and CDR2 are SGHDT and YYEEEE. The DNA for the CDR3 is TGTGCCAGCAGCTTTTGGGCCGGGACTCTGCAGTATTTT. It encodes CASSFWAGTLQYF. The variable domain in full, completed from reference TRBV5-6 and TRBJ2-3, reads DAGVTQSPTHLIKTRGQQVTLRCSPKSGHDTVSWYQQALGQGPQFIFQYYEEEERQRGNFPDRFSGHQFPNYSSELNVNALLLGDSALYLCASSFWAGTLQYFGPGTRLTVL.

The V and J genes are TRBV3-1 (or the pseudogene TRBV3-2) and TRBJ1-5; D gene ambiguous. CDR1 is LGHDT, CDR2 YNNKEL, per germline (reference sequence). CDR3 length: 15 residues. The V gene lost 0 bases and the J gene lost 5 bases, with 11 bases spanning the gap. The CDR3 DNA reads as TGTGCCAGCAGCCAAGATCGAGGCGGAGATCAGCCCCAGCATTTT. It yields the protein CASSQDRGGDQPQHF.

The CDR3 spells CASSLLGQNTGELFF. CDR3 nucleotides: TGTGCCAGCAGCTTACTGGGACAGAACACCGGGGAGCTGTTTTTT. The chain is built from TRBV7-8 and TRBJ2-2, with D possibly matching TRBD1 (6 bases). CDR1 is SGHVS, CDR2 FQNEAQ, per germline. The CDR3 contains 15 residues. Between the trimmed V and J ends, which lost 2 bases and 1 base, there was a span of 8 bases.

The CDR3 reads CASSLQTSGGIEQFF. The CDR3 region has the DNA TGTGCCAGCAGCCTCCAGACTAGCGGGGGGATTGAGCAGTTCTTC. The chain recombines TRBV11-2 with TRBJ2-1; 13 nucleotides match TRBD2. The J segment lost 9 bases and the V segment lost 5 bases, leaving 7 bases of the junction unmatched. Germline-derived CDR1 and CDR2 are SGHAT and FQNNGV. This CDR3 is built from 15 residues. Drawing the rest from reference TRBV11-2 and TRBJ2-1, the complete variable domain is EAGVAQSPRYKIIEKRQSVAFWCNPISGHATLYWYQQILGQGPKLLIQFQNNGVVDDSQLPKDRFSAERLKGVDSTLKIQPAKLEDSAVYLCASSLQTSGGIEQFFGPGTRLTVL.

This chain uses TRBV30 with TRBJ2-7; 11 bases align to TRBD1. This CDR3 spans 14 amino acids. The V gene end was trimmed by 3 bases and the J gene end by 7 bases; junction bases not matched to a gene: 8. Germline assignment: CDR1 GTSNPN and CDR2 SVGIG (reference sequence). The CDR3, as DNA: TGTGCCTGGAGCCCCGGGACAGGGGGTGAGGAGCAGTACTTC. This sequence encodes CAWSPGTGGEEQYF.

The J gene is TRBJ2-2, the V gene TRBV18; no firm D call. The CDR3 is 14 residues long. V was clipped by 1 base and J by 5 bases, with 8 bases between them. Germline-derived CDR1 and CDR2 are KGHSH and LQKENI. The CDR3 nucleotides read TGTGCCAGCTCACCACGCAACTTAACCGGGGAGCTGTTTTTT. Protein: CASSPRNLTGELFF.

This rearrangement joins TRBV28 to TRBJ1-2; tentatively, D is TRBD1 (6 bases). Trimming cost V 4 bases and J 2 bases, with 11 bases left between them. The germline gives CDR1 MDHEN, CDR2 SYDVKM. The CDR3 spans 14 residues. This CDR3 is CASSSGQGNYGYTF. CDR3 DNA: TGTGCCAGCAGTTCGGGTCAGGGGAACTATGGCTACACCTTC.

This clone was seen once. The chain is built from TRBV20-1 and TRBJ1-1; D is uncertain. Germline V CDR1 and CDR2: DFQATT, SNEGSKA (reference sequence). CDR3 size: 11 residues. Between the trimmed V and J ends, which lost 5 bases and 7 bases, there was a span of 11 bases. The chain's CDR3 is CSARREGEAFF. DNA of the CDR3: TGCAGTGCTCGGAGGGAGGGTGAAGCTTTCTTT.

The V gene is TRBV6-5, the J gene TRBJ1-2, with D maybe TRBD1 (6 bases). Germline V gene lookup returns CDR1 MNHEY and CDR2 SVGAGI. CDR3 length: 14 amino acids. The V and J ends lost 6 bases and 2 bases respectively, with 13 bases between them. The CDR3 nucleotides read TGTGCCAGCAGCAGACTACAGGGAAACTATGGCTACACCTTC. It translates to CASSRLQGNYGYTF.

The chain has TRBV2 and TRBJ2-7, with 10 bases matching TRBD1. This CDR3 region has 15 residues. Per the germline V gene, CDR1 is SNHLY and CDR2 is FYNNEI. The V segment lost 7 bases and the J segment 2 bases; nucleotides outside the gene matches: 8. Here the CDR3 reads CASTEWDRGTYEQYF. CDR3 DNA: TGTGCCAGCACCGAATGGGACAGGGGCACCTACGAGCAGTACTTC.

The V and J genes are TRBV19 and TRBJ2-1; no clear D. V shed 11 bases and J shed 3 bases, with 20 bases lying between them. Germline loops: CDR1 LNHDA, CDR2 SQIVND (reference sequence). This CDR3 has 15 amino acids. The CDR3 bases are TGTGCCTGCCCGACCCCGGCGGTATACTACAATGAGCAGTTCTTC. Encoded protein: CACPTPAVYYNEQFF. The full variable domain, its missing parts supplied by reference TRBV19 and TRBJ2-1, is DGGITQSPKYLFRKEGQNVTLSCEQNLNHDAMYWYRQDPGQGLRLIYYSQIVNDFQKGDIAEGYSVSREKKESFPLTVTSAQKNPTAFYLCACPTPAVYYNEQFFGPGTRLTVL.

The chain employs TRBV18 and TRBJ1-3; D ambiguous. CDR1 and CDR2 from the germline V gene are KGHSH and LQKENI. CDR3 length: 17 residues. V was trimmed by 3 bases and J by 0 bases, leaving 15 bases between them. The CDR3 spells CASSPDFLGSSGNTIYF. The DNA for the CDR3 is TGTGCCAGCTCACCGGATTTTTTAGGGAGCTCTGGAAACACCATATATTTT.